At least ten counts were recorded for the clone carrying this T cell receptor beta chain. The antigen is undetermined. This specimen belongs to a study of Graves' ophthalmopathy and Graves' hyperthyroidism. Study-level information: Specimen type is peripheral blood, obtained at initial diagnosis before any treatment.

The sequenced template was RNA, covering the TCR beta CDR3 region. HTBI primers were employed in first-round RT-PCR, then a second-round multiplex PCR followed. Each CDR3 protein gets one entry after TCRdb re-called the multiplex PCR reads with MiXCR. This table has about 210,000 distinct CDR3 sequences, approximately 28% appearing once. With a duration under 3 months, ophthalmopathy in the donors showed moderate-to-severe activity, CAS ≥3 and NOSPECS ≥4. Clinical symptoms and serum thyroxine were used for diagnosis; TRAb, thyroid ultrasound and orbital computed tomography were also relied on. Study-wide findings and caveats: Thyroid clonotypes that were expanded above 0.001 frequency mostly also appeared in blood.

Sample: peripheral blood. The source of this sequence is a man aged 50 or older with Graves' ophthalmopathy.

The CDR3 DNA reads as TGTGCCAGCAGCTCGACAGGGGAGGCAGAGACCCAGTACTTC. It specifies CASSSTGEAETQYF. This chain joins TRBV7-2 and TRBJ2-5; 8 nucleotides line up with TRBD1. CDR3 length: 14 residues. With 4 bases clipped from V and 4 bases from J, the junction kept 5 bases outside the gene matches. CDR1 and CDR2 (germline): SGHTA, FQGNSA.